This T cell receptor (beta chain) was identified during a study of T cells in Graves' hyperthyroidism and ophthalmopathy. The study included ophthalmopathy patients with Clinical Activity Score at least 3, NOSPECS grade at least 4 and duration under 3 months. Lactation, pregnancy, other autoimmune disease or uncontrolled infection led to exclusion of patients. With 2 bases clipped from V and 6 bases from J, the junction kept 5 bases outside the gene matches. The CDR3 consists of 15 residues. Germline V gives CDR1 KGHDR, CDR2 SFDVKD. TCR beta CDR3 sequences were amplified from RNA transcripts. Using the HTBI primer set, a first-round RT-PCR was run on the TCR CDR3. Each CDR3 protein gets one entry after TCRdb re-called the multiplex PCR reads with MiXCR. The profile shows approximately 600,000 distinct CDR3 sequences, around 21% of them singletons.

The source of this sequence is a man younger than 45 with Graves' ophthalmopathy. Sample: blood. The V call is TRBV24-1, the J call TRBJ2-1; 8 bases fit TRBD2. CDR3 loop: CATSDSAGGPNEQFF. In DNA, the CDR3 is TGTGCCACCAGTGATTCTGCGGGAGGTCCCAATGAGCAGTTCTTC.